These T cell receptor beta chains were read from a single sample in a study of OX40 agonist ivuxolimab in advanced cancers. Libraries were prepared by immunoSEQ multiplex PCR; TCRdb keeps only in-frame clonotypes and omits some of them. The sample contains 15,000 to 20,000 clones, over 70% of which appear only once. This specimen consisted of CD4+ or CD8+ T cells sorted from blood, obtained in a trial of the OX40 agonist ivuxolimab. These receptors originate from an adult with an advanced solid tumor such as melanoma, head and neck, liver or kidney cancer. Both conserved end residues are part of each CDR3. Each record gives: D gene, V gene, J gene, CDR3 protein. A D gene is named only where the DNA matches it firmly.

D: TRBD2; V: TRBV4-3; J: TRBJ2-7; CDR3: CASSQGLAGGVYEQYF
D: TRBD1; V: TRBV9; J: TRBJ2-7; CDR3: CASSVVQSGGEQYF
D: .; V: TRBV30; J: TRBJ2-7; CDR3: CAWSGLFSSYEQYF
D: .; V: TRBV30; J: TRBJ2-7; CDR3: CAWSSERPSLAYEQYF
D: .; V: TRBV27; J: TRBJ2-1; CDR3: CASSLGASYNEQFF
D: .; V: TRBV30; J: TRBJ1-4; CDR3: CAWSVWGSNEKLFF
D: .; V: TRBV4-3; J: TRBJ1-4; CDR3: CASSRIAREKLFF
D: .; V: TRBV27; J: TRBJ2-1; CDR3: CASNWGEFF
D: .; V: TRBV9; J: TRBJ1-1; CDR3: CASSVGRRDTEAFF
D: TRBD2; V: TRBV28; J: TRBJ2-7; CDR3: CASRNTLSGRPDEQYF
D: .; V: TRBV7-9; J: TRBJ2-7; CDR3: CASSPPGAPYEQYF
D: .; V: TRBV4-1; J: TRBJ2-5; CDR3: CASSQANRQGTQYF
D: .; V: TRBV15; J: TRBJ1-1; CDR3: CATRPDSLNTEAFF
D: .; V: TRBV28; J: TRBJ1-1; CDR3: CASSLARTANTEAFF
D: .; V: TRBV2; J: TRBJ1-3; CDR3: CASSEGSTSGNTIYF
D: TRBD2; V: TRBV9; J: TRBJ2-3; CDR3: CASSSGELAGGIDTQYF
D: TRBD2; V: TRBV27; J: TRBJ2-1; CDR3: CASTPLAGVSNEQFF
D: .; V: TRBV30; J: TRBJ2-1; CDR3: CAWSAFRDVSYNEQFF
D: TRBD1; V: TRBV7-7; J: TRBJ1-4; CDR3: CASSGGDRLNEKLFF
D: .; V: TRBV4-3; J: TRBJ1-1; CDR3: CASSQDILRVNTEAFF
D: TRBD1; V: TRBV7-9; J: TRBJ2-7; CDR3: CASSARRDRGLANIYEQYF
D: TRBD2; V: TRBV9; J: TRBJ2-1; CDR3: CASSAYGTSRADNEQFF
D: TRBD1; V: TRBV7-2; J: TRBJ2-1; CDR3: CASSADDRGQNEQFF
D: .; V: TRBV6-4; J: TRBJ1-3; CDR3: CASSPVGDSGNTIYF
D: .; V: TRBV7-9; J: TRBJ2-1; CDR3: CASRTSTGEQFF
D: .; V: TRBV5-1; J: TRBJ2-4; CDR3: CASTPGVNEAKNIQYF
D: .; V: TRBV7-9; J: TRBJ2-7; CDR3: CASSLNPYEQYF
D: .; V: TRBV9; J: TRBJ2-3; CDR3: CASSLHRTDTQYF
D: .; V: TRBV9; J: TRBJ2-1; CDR3: CASSPPGPSYNEQFF
D: TRBD1; V: TRBV6-6; J: TRBJ2-7; CDR3: CASSWSGGAYEQYF
D: TRBD2; V: TRBV28; J: TRBJ2-3; CDR3: CASSFVAGVPDERDTQYF
D: TRBD1; V: TRBV10-3; J: TRBJ1-6; CDR3: CAIAQTGQGISPLHF
D: .; V: TRBV18; J: TRBJ2-2; CDR3: CASSPSYARGNTGELFF
D: .; V: TRBV4-1; J: TRBJ2-1; CDR3: CASSQDSSASYNEQFF
D: TRBD2; V: TRBV19; J: TRBJ2-1; CDR3: CASSIFDGGIYNEQFF
D: .; V: TRBV14; J: TRBJ1-2; CDR3: CASSNRVNYGYTF
D: .; V: TRBV30; J: TRBJ2-2; CDR3: CAWSVAVAAGELFF
D: TRBD1; V: TRBV28; J: TRBJ2-5; CDR3: CASSWETGGIVQETQYF
D: .; V: TRBV11-1; J: TRBJ1-2; CDR3: CASSLAPGQIFDYGYTF
D: .; V: TRBV7-8; J: TRBJ2-3; CDR3: CASSLGGGNTDTQYF
D: TRBD2; V: TRBV14; J: TRBJ2-1; CDR3: CASSQGWGGIYEQFF
D: .; V: TRBV7-6; J: TRBJ2-1; CDR3: CASSRSASSYNEQFF
D: TRBD1; V: TRBV9; J: TRBJ2-1; CDR3: CASSPPGTGGANEQFF
D: .; V: TRBV21-1; J: TRBJ2-7; CDR3: CASSCLGGLAGGRRYF
D: TRBD1; V: TRBV4-3; J: TRBJ2-5; CDR3: CASSQAGGETQYF
D: .; V: TRBV7-8; J: TRBJ2-1; CDR3: CASSLSMSSYNEQFF
D: .; V: TRBV28; J: TRBJ1-1; CDR3: CASSSTEFVTEAFF
D: TRBD1; V: TRBV28; J: TRBJ2-5; CDR3: CASDRQGVEETQYF
D: TRBD2; V: TRBV7-9; J: TRBJ2-1; CDR3: CASSLAVGSGNNEQFF
D: .; V: TRBV14; J: TRBJ2-7; CDR3: CASSQGLLLFYEQYF
D: TRBD1; V: TRBV5-6; J: TRBJ1-3; CDR3: CASSSTGFGNTIYF
D: .; V: TRBV5-1; J: TRBJ2-3; CDR3: CASSQTELSTDTQYF
D: TRBD1; V: TRBV18; J: TRBJ2-1; CDR3: CASSLNDRGNEQFF
D: TRBD2; V: TRBV27; J: TRBJ2-7; CDR3: CASSLVAGVYEQYF
D: .; V: TRBV2; J: TRBJ1-1; CDR3: CARRGDTEAFF
D: TRBD2; V: TRBV27; J: TRBJ2-2; CDR3: CASSSDRGLAGVTGELFF
D: TRBD1; V: TRBV27; J: TRBJ2-7; CDR3: CASSLQGVDYEQYF
D: .; V: TRBV4-1; J: TRBJ1-2; CDR3: CASAPGRNYGYTF
D: .; V: TRBV2; J: TRBJ2-7; CDR3: CASSASGTSSYEQYF